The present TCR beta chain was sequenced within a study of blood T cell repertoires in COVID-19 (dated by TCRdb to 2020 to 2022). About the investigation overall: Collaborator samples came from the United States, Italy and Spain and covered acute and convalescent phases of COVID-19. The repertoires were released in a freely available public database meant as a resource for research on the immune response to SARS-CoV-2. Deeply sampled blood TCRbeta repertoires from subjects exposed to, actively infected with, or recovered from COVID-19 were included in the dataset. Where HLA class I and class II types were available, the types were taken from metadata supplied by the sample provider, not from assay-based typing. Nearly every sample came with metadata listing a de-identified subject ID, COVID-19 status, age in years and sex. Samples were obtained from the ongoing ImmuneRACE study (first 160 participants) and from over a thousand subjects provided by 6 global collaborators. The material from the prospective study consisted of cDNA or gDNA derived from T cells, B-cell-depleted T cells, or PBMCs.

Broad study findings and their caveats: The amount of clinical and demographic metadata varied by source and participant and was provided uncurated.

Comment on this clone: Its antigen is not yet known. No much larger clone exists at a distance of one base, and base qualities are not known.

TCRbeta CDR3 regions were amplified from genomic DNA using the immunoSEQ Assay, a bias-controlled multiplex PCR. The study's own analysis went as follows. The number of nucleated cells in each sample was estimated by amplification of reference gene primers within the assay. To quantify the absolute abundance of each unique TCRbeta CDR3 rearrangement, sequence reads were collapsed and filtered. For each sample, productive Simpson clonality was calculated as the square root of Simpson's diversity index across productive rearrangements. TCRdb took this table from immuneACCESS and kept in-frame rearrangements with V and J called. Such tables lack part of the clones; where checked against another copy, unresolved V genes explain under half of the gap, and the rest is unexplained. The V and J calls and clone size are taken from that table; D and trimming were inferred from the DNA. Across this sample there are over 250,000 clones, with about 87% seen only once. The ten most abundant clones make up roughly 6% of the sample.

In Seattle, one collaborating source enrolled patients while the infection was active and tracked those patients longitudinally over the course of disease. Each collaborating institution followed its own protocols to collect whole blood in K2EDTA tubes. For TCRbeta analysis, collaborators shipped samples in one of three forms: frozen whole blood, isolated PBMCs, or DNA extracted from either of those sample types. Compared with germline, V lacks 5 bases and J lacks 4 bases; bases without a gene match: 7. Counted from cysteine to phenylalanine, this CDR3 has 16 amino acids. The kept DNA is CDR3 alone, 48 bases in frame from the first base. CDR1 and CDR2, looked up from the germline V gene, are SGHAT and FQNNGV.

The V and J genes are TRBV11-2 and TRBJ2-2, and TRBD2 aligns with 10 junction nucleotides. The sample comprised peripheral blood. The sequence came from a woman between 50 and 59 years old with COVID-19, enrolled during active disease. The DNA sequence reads TGTGCCAGCAGCGCAAAGAGCGGGGGGGGCACCGGGGAGCTGTTTTTT. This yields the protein CASSAKSGGGTGELFF.